This section outlines one TCR beta chain sequence together with its context. The data derive from a study of identifying expanded T cells in peripheral blood. Assay: immunoSEQ multiplex PCR; the TCRdb copy retains only in-frame clones and omits some. Of about 90,000 clones listed, about 86% are singletons. The source of this sequence is a person aged 18 to 75 in good health. Specimen: blood.

DNA for the CDR3: TGTGCCACCCAACAGGGGGGTAAGGATCAGCCCCAGCATTTT. Protein sequence: CATQQGGKDQPQHF. The chain links TRBV2 to TRBJ1-5, with 8 bases identical to TRBD1. The germline gives CDR1 SNHLY, CDR2 FYNNEI. The CDR3 totals 14 residues. V trimming: 10 bases; J trimming: 5 bases; junction bases outside the gene matches: 10.